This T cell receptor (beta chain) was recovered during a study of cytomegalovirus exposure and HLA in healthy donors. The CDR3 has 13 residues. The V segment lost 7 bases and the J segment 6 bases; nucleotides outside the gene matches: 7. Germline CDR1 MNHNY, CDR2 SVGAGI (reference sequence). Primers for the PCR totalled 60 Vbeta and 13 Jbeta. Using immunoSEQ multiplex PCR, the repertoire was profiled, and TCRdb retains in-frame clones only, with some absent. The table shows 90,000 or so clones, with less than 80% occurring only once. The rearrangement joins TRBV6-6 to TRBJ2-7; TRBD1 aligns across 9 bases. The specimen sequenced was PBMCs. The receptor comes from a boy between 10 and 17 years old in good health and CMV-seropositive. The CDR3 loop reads CASIRQGGGEQYF. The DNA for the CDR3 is TGTGCCAGCATTCGACAGGGGGGGGGCGAGCAGTACTTC.